This TCR beta chain was sequenced in a study of control samples from healthy donors and cancer patients. Trimming removed 4 bases at V and 5 bases at J, with 14 bases between. Germline CDR1 is MNHEY and CDR2 is SVGAGI. This CDR3 region has 14 residues. Profiling relied on immunoSEQ multiplex PCR, and the TCRdb table lists in-frame clones only, not all of them. The profile covers some 130,000 clones, with roughly 91% appearing a single time and about 1.7% taken by the ten largest. This TCR came from a man over 45 with head and neck cancer. This chain uses TRBV6-5 with TRBJ1-1; D perhaps matches TRBD1 (6 bases). The sample taken for sequencing was PBMCs. For the CDR3, the DNA is TGTGCCAGCAGTTGGGACACCATGAGGACTGAAGCTTTCTTT. Its protein is CASSWDTMRTEAFF.